These 2 T cell receptor beta chains came from one sample sequenced in a study of blood T cell repertoires in COVID-19 (dated by TCRdb to 2018 to 2020). To prepare the library, the immunoSEQ multiplex PCR assay was applied. The source is immuneACCESS, and TCRdb retained only in-frame sequences with V and J called. Part of the clones is not carried over; for the studies checked, unresolved V genes explain less than half of this, and the remainder is unexplained. The sample table records 75,000 or so clones; around 88% of these occur just once. Of the sample, over 4% is held by the ten largest clones. The material sequenced was peripheral blood. The receptors originated from a woman aged 80 or over with active or convalescent COVID-19.

The genes are TRBV11-3 and TRBJ2-3, with 7 bases aligning to TRBD2. The V gene's germline CDR1 is SGHNT and CDR2 YENEEA. This CDR3 spans 16 amino acids. The V gene end was trimmed by 1 base and the J gene end by 4 bases; junction bases not matched to a gene: 8. The CDR3 DNA is TGTGCCAGCAGCTTAGGGGGCGGGAGACGGCCAGATACGCAGTATTTT. Translated, it gives CASSLGGGRRPDTQYF.

This chain links TRBV29-1 with TRBJ2-1, with a tentative D call TRBD1 (5 bases). Germline V gives CDR1 SQVTM, CDR2 ANQGSEA. CDR3 size: 16 residues. The germline V and J ends were trimmed by 1 base and 6 bases, with 19 bases remaining between them. CDR3 sequence (DNA): TGCAGCGTTGAAGGGGGCTCAAAACTACGAAGCAATGAGCAGTTCTTC. This gives the protein CSVEGGSKLRSNEQFF.